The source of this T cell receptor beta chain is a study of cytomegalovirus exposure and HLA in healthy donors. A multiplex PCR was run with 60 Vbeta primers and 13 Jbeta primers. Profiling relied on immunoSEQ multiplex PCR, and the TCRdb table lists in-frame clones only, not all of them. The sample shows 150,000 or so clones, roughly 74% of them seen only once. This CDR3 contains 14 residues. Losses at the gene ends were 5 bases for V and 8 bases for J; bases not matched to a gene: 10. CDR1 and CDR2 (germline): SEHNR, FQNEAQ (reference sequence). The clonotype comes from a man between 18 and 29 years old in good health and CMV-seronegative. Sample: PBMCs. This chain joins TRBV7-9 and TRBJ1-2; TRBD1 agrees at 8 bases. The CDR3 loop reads CASSQARTGWGYTF. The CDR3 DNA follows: TGTGCCAGCAGCCAGGCCCGGACAGGGTGGGGCTACACCTTC.